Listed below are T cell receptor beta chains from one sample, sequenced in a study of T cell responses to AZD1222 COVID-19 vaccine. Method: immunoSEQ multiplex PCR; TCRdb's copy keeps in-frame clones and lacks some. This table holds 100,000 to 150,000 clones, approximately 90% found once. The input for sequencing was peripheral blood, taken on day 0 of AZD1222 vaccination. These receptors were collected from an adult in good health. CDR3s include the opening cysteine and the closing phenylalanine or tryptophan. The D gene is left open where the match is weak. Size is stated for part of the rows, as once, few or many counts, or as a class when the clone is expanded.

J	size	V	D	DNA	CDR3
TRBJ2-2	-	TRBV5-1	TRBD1	TGCGCCAGCAGCAGACAGGGAAGCACCGGGGAGCTGTTTTTT	CASSRQGSTGELFF
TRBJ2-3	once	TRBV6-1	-	TGTGCCAGCAGTGACCCACCCCGGAGGGACCAGTATTTT	CASSDPPRRDQYF
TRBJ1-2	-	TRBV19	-	TGTGCCAGTAGTCCCGGAGATGGGGGCTACACCTTC	CASSPGDGGYTF
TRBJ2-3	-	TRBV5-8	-	TGTGCCAGCAGCCCGGGGACACCCCGGAATACGCAGTATTTT	CASSPGTPRNTQYF
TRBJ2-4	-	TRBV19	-	TGTGCCAGTAGTATTGGAAACATTCAGTACTTC	CASSIGNIQYF
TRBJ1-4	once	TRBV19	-	TGTGCCAGTAGTAGAGCGGTCGGCTTTGCAACTAATGAAAAACTGTTTTTT	CASSRAVGFATNEKLFF
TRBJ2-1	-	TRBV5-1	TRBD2	TGCGCCAGCAGCTTGGGCCCTAGCGGAGACAATGAGCAGTTCTTC	CASSLGPSGDNEQFF
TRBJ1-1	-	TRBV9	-	TGTGCCAGCAGCGTGGGGAACGGGGAACAGTTTCGGGCTTTCTTT	CASSVGNGEQFRAFF
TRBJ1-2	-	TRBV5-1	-	TGCGCCAGCAGCTTGGCGAGCGGGGGAGATGAGGGCTACACCTTC	CASSLASGGDEGYTF
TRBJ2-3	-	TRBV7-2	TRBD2	TGTGCCAGCAGCATAAGACCGGGACTAGCCACAGATACGCAGTATTTT	CASSIRPGLATDTQYF
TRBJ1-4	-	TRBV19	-	TGTGCCAGTAGCCTCCCCCCGGGGGGGGAGATGTATGAAAAACTGTTTTTT	CASSLPPGGEMYEKLFF
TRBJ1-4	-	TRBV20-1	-	TGCAGTGCTAGTAAGGGGTCGACTAATGAAAAACTGTTTTTT	CSASKGSTNEKLFF
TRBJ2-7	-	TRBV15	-	TGTGCCACCAGCAGAGATCAGGGCTCCTACGAGCAGTACTTC	CATSRDQGSYEQYF
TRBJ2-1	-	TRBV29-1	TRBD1	TGCAGCGTGGTGGACAGGGGGCCCCACAATGAGCAGTTCTTC	CSVVDRGPHNEQFF
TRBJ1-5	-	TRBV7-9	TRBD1	TGTGCCAGCAGTACAGGGGGAAATAGCAATCAGCCCCAGCATTTT	CASSTGGNSNQPQHF
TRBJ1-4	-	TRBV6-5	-	TGTGCCAGCAGTTACTTGGCAGGGGTTGAAAAACTGTTTTTT	CASSYLAGVEKLFF
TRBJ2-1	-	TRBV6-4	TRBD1	TGTGCCAGCAGTGCCGGGACAGGGAGGAATGAGCAGTTCTTC	CASSAGTGRNEQFF
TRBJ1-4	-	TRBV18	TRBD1	TGTGCCAGCTCTCCGGGACAGGGGGAAAAACTGTTTTTT	CASSPGQGEKLFF
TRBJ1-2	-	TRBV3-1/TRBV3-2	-	TGTGCCAGCAGCCATGATACCTCGGGGGGGGCCTCCGACTATGGCTACACCTTC	CASSHDTSGGASDYGYTF
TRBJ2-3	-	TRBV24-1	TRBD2	TGTGCCACCGGGCTAGCGGGGGGCGATACGCAGTATTTT	CATGLAGGDTQYF
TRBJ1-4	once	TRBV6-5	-	TGTGCCAGCAGTTACTCGAATTGGGGTGAAAAACTGTTTTTT	CASSYSNWGEKLFF
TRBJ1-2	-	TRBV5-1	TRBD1	TGCGCCAGCAGCTTGGATTTAGGGGGCGGCTATGGCTACACCTTC	CASSLDLGGGYGYTF
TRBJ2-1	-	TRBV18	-	TGTGCCAGCTCCCCCATGGTTAGCTCCTACAATGAGCAGTTCTTC	CASSPMVSSYNEQFF
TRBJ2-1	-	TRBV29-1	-	TGCAGCGTTGATGAGGGCTCCTACAATGAGCAGTTCTTC	CSVDEGSYNEQFF
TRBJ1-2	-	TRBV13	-	TGTGCCAGCAGCTTAGTGGGAGGCTATGGCTACACCTTC	CASSLVGGYGYTF
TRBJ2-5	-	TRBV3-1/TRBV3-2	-	TGTGCCAGCAGCCAAGGGGGGGCCAGTGAGACCCAGTACTTC	CASSQGGASETQYF
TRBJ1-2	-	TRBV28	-	TGTGCCAGCAGACCGCTATCTACAGATTATGGCTACACCTTC	CASRPLSTDYGYTF
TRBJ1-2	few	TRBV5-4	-	TGTGCCAGCAGCCGGACAGAGACTAACTATGGCTACACCTTC	CASSRTETNYGYTF
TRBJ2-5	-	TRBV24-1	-	TGTGCCACCAGTGATTGGCGGGAGACCCAGTACTTC	CATSDWRETQYF
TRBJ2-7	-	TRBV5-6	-	TGTGCCAGCAGCTTGATCGGATCCTACGAGCAGTACTTC	CASSLIGSYEQYF
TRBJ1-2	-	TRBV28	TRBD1	TGTGCCAGCAGTTCTACGGACAGGAATAACTATGGCTACACCTTC	CASSSTDRNNYGYTF
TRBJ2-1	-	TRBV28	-	TGTGCCAGCAGTTTCGTACGGGATAGGTGGGGTGAGCAGTTCTTC	CASSFVRDRWGEQFF
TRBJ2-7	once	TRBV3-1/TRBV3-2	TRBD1	TGTGCCAGCAGTATCGGACAGGGAGCTCCCTACGAGCAGTACTTC	CASSIGQGAPYEQYF
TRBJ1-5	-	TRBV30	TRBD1	TGTGCCTGGAGCGACTACAGGGGATTAGGGAGCAATCAGCCCCAGCATTTT	CAWSDYRGLGSNQPQHF
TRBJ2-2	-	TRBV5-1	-	TGCGCCAGCAGCTCCAGAGTCAACACCGGGGAGCTGTTTTTT	CASSSRVNTGELFF
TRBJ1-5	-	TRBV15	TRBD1	TGTGCCACCAGCACCAAGGACAGGGCGGGCCAGCCCCAGCATTTT	CATSTKDRAGQPQHF
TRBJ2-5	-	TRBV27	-	TGTGCCAGCAGTTTTGGGGGCCAAGAGACCCAGTACTTC	CASSFGGQETQYF
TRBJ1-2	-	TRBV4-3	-	TGCGCCAGCAGCTTTACCGTGGACCTATCTAACTATGGCTACACCTTC	CASSFTVDLSNYGYTF
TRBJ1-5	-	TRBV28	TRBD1	TGTGCCAGCAGTTTCCAACAGGGGGCTGGAAGCAATCAGCCCCAGCATTTT	CASSFQQGAGSNQPQHF